This T cell receptor beta chain was identified during a study of early T cells in non-severe SARS-CoV-2 infection. Overall study: Sequencing of unsorted whole blood was done on bulk RNA, leaving chains unpaired. Study results and limitations: Clonotype matching in VDJdb favored anti-spike CD8 responses and did not capture private and CD4 specificities.

A note on this clonotype: As yet, its antigen is unknown.

Trimming took 5 bases from V and 9 from J; bases not matched to a gene: 12. The CDR3 totals 15 residues. Researchers attached unique molecular identifiers to individual cDNA molecules. MiXCR, run by TCRdb on the 5' RACE reads, gives a single entry per CDR3 protein. The sample holds around 70,000 distinct CDR3 sequences, approximately 11% seen once. The chain joins TRBV12-3 or TRBV12-4 to TRBJ2-1, with TRBD2 matching over 8 bases. The material sequenced was whole blood, taken at baseline. This sequence was found in an adult who was a healthcare worker with PCR-confirmed SARS-CoV-2 infection or an uninfected control (not recorded which). As DNA, the CDR3 is TGTGCCAGCAGTGTAATCCCGGGACTAGAGACTGAGCAGTTCTTC. Translating it yields CASSVIPGLETEQFF.